This TCR beta chain was retrieved from a study of OX40 agonist ivuxolimab in advanced cancers. This table comes from immunoSEQ multiplex PCR, and its TCRdb copy is limited to in-frame clones, with some not included. The sample holds 60,000 to 75,000 clones, roughly 92% seen once. This CDR3 comprises 13 residues. V gave up 8 bases and J gave up 6 bases; unmatched junction bases: 9. Germline V gene lookup returns CDR1 MNHNY and CDR2 SVGAGI (reference sequence). For this clone: The antigen is unknown.

Notes on the study in general: The study found that CD8+ T cells averaged more expanded clones than CD4+. In the expanded peripheral T cells, antigen specificity was never determined.

The material sequenced was CD4+ or CD8+ T cells sorted from blood, taken in a trial of the OX40 agonist ivuxolimab. The source of this sequence is an adult with an advanced solid tumor such as melanoma, head and neck, liver or kidney cancer. This chain links TRBV6-6 with TRBJ1-2, with 7 bases fitting TRBD1. This chain's CDR3 is CASGQGVRDGYTF. CDR3 DNA sequence: TGTGCCAGCGGTCAGGGGGTTCGGGATGGCTACACCTTC.